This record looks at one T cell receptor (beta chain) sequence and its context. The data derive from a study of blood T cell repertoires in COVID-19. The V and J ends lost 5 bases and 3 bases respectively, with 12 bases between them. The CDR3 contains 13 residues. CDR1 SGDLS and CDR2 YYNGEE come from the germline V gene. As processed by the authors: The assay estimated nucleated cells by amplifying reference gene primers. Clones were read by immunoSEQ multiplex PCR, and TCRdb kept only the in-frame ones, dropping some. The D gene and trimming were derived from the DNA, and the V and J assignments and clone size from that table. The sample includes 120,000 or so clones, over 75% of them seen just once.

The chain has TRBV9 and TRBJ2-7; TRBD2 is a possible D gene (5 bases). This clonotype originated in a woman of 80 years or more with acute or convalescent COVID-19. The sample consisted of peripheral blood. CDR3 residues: CASSRGLNYEQYF. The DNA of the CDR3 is TGTGCCAGCAGTCGTGGACTGAACTACGAGCAGTACTTC.